The 21 T cell receptor beta chains listed next were all sequenced from one sample in a study of OX40 agonist ivuxolimab in advanced cancers. Some clones are missing from TCRdb's copy, which holds only in-frame ones; the method was immunoSEQ multiplex PCR. The sample yields about 59,000 clones, approximately 90% seen once. The sequencing used CD4+ or CD8+ T cells sorted from blood, collected in a trial of the OX40 agonist ivuxolimab. These TCRs come from an adult with an advanced solid tumor such as melanoma, head and neck, liver or kidney cancer.

This chain links TRBV30 with TRBJ2-1, with 9 bases fitting TRBD2. J was trimmed by 9 bases and V by 4 bases; bases with no gene match: 4. This CDR3 comprises 12 residues. Germline CDR1 is GTSNPN and CDR2 is SVGIG (reference sequence). The CDR3 loop is CAWKAGGSEQFF. Written as DNA, the CDR3 is TGTGCCTGGAAGGCGGGGGGGTCTGAGCAGTTCTTC. The full variable domain, completed using reference TRBV30 and TRBJ2-1, is SQTIHQWPATLVQPVGSPLSLECTVEGTSNPNLYWYRQAAGRGLQLLFYSVGIGQISSEVPQNLSASRPQDRQFILSSKKLLLSDSGFYLCAWKAGGSEQFFGPGTRLTVL.

The chain is built from TRBV27 and TRBJ1-5; no clear D. The CDR3 has 13 amino acids. Deletions cut 3 bases from V and 7 bases from J, with 10 bases between. Germline loops: CDR1 MNHEY, CDR2 SMNVEV (reference sequence). The DNA for the CDR3 is TGTGCCAGCAGTTTTTCCTCGTTACAGCCCCAGCATTTT. Translation: CASSFSSLQPQHF.

A single count supports this clone. The genes are TRBV5-5 and TRBJ2-5; 7 bases agree with TRBD2. CDR1 SGHKS and CDR2 YYEKEE come from the germline V gene (reference sequence). The CDR3 has 15 amino acids. With V trimmed by 4 bases and J by 4 bases, 10 bases remained unmatched. CDR3 in DNA: TGTGCCAGCAGCCCCGGGACTACCGGAGGAGAGACCCAGTACTTC. Translating it yields CASSPGTTGGETQYF.

This clone was detected once. V is TRBV14 and J is TRBJ2-5, with D perhaps matching TRBD1 (5 bases). CDR3 length equals 17 residues. V was shortened by 3 bases and J by 10 bases, with 27 bases between the two germline ends. The V gene's germline CDR1 is SGHDN and CDR2 FVKESK. DNA for the CDR3: TGTGCCAGCAGCCATCACCCGGTGGGGCAGGGAAAGTTTGGCCAGTACTTC. Its protein is CASSHHPVGQGKFGQYF.

This chain links TRBV5-6 with TRBJ1-2; D remains unclear. Germline V gives CDR1 SGHDT, CDR2 YYEEEE. Trimming left V 6 bases short and J 5 bases short, with 8 bases between. The CDR3 extends over 11 amino acids. The CDR3 reads CASTEGYGYTF. DNA of the CDR3: TGTGCCAGCACCGAGGGTTATGGCTACACCTTC.

This clone was seen a handful of times. The V call is TRBV13, the J call TRBJ1-5; D gene unclear. There are 12 residues in the CDR3. Trimming took 0 bases from V and 7 from J, leaving 4 bases between them. CDR1 PRHDT and CDR2 FYEKMQ come from the germline V gene (reference sequence). The CDR3, as DNA: TGTGCCAGCAGCTTAGGGTCCCAGCCCCAGCATTTT. It translates to CASSLGSQPQHF.

The chain couples TRBV9 to TRBJ2-7; D ambiguous. CDR3 size: 13 residues. V was trimmed by 3 bases and J by 4 bases, leaving 11 bases between them. Germline assignment: CDR1 SGDLS and CDR2 YYNGEE. CDR3 DNA sequence: TGTGCCAGCAGCGCTGGAGATGGGTACGAGCAGTACGTC. The encoded protein is CASSAGDGYEQYV.

The J gene is TRBJ2-3, the V gene TRBV10-3, with 8 bases fitting TRBD2. The CDR3 totals 14 residues. V lost 2 bases to trimming and J lost 3 bases; unmatched junction nucleotides: 1. CDR1 and CDR2 from the germline V gene are ENHRY and SYGVKD. The CDR3 region has the DNA TGTGCCATCAGTGAGGTAGCGGGAACAGATACGCAGTATTTT. Translation: CAISEVAGTDTQYF.

This sequence joins TRBV5-6 and TRBJ1-5; D gene unclear. The germline gives CDR1 SGHDT, CDR2 YYEEEE. CDR3 size: 15 residues. The V end lost 1 base, the J end lost 5 bases, and 13 bases lay between the germline ends. The chain's CDR3 is CASSLFWGSDQPQHF. In nucleotides, the CDR3 is TGTGCCAGCAGCTTGTTTTGGGGATCGGATCAGCCCCAGCATTTT.

The V call is TRBV23-1, the J call TRBJ1-5, with a possible D match to TRBD1 (5 bases). TRBV23-1 is an ORF; its function is uncertain. The V end was cut by 4 bases, the J end by 3 bases, with 16 bases between. This CDR3 is built from 16 residues. The CDR3 DNA reads TGCGCCAGCAGTCCCCCGGGGCTCCGACTCAATCAGCCCCAGCATTTT. It codes for CASSPPGLRLNQPQHF.

The V gene is TRBV4-3, the J gene TRBJ2-1, with a weak D call TRBD2 (6 bases). The CDR3 spans 15 residues. V was pared by 1 base and J by 7 bases, with 14 bases between. The germline V gene encodes CDR1 LGHNA and CDR2 YSLEER. The CDR3 DNA follows: TGCGCCAGCAGCCAAGTAGGGGTTGGGGGGAATGAGCAGTTCTTC. It codes for CASSQVGVGGNEQFF.

This clone was seen just once. The gene calls are TRBV6-5 and TRBJ1-2; D might be TRBD1 (6 bases). The germline gives CDR1 MNHEY, CDR2 SVGAGI. The V end lost 2 bases, the J end lost 0 bases, and 10 bases lay between the germline ends. This CDR3 contains 15 residues. CDR3 in DNA: TGTGCCAGCAGTTACGACAGGCAAGCTAACTATGGCTACACCTTC. Amino acids: CASSYDRQANYGYTF.

The rearrangement uses TRBV25-1 and TRBJ2-3, with TRBD2 matching over 7 bases. The CDR3 sequence is 18 residues long. The V and J ends lost 4 bases and 5 bases, in that order; junction bases with no gene match: 18. The V gene's germline CDR1 is MGHDK and CDR2 SYGVNS. As DNA, the CDR3 is TGTGCCAGCAGTGGGTGGAGGGTAGGGCGGGAGAACCGAGATACGCAGTATTTT. Translation gives CASSGWRVGRENRDTQYF.

CDR3 coding DNA: TGTGCCAGCAGCTTATTGGGCACTGAAGCTTTCTTT. Translating gives CASSLLGTEAFF. This chain uses TRBV7-9 with TRBJ1-1; D is unresolved. Trimming pared 2 bases from V and 4 bases from J, leaving 5 bases between. CDR1 is SEHNR, CDR2 FQNEAQ, per germline (reference sequence). The CDR3 contains 12 residues.

The chain's CDR3 is CANQDAGNTIYF. DNA for the CDR3: TGTGCCAACCAGGACGCTGGAAACACCATATATTTT. V is TRBV10-3 and J is TRBJ1-3; D remains unclear. The CDR3 sequence is 12 residues long. The germline gives CDR1 ENHRY, CDR2 SYGVKD. The germline V and J ends were trimmed by 10 bases and 2 bases, with 9 bases remaining between them.

The chain links TRBV6-1 to TRBJ2-3; D is ambiguous. CDR1 and CDR2 (germline): MNHNS, SASEGT. The CDR3 is 12 amino acids. V was pared by 6 bases and J by 4 bases, with 8 bases between. Written as DNA, the CDR3 is TGTGCCAGCAGCGCGGAATCAGATACGCAGTATTTT. Translation gives CASSAESDTQYF.

The V call is TRBV6-5, the J call TRBJ1-2, with D unclear. V lost 3 bases, J lost 3 bases, and 8 bases lay in between. This CDR3 is 13 amino acids long. Germline CDR1 reads MNHEY; CDR2 reads SVGAGI. The CDR3 coding sequence is TGTGCCAGCAGTTATTTGGAGGACTATGGCTACACCTTC. Translation gives CASSYLEDYGYTF.

The CDR3 loop is CASSLRDRGGTEAFF. CDR3 nucleotides: TGTGCCAGCAGCTTACGGGACAGGGGAGGTACTGAAGCTTTCTTT. V usage is TRBV7-9 and J usage is TRBJ1-1; TRBD1 matches at 10 bases. Germline CDR1 SEHNR, CDR2 FQNEAQ (reference sequence). The CDR3 spans 15 residues. Trimming at V came to 2 bases and at J to 5 bases, leaving 5 bases not matched to a gene.

The chain joins TRBV10-2 to TRBJ2-3; a possible D gene is TRBD1 (5 bases). In germline, CDR1 is WSHSY, CDR2 SAAADI. Trimming stripped 8 bases from V and 4 bases from J, with 16 bases between. The CDR3 consists of 14 residues. CDR3 protein: CASQGWESPDTQYF. As DNA, the CDR3 is TGCGCCAGCCAGGGCTGGGAAAGCCCAGATACGCAGTATTTT.

The chain employs TRBV29-1 and TRBJ2-3; no clear D. Germline CDR1 is SQVTM and CDR2 is ANQGSEA. Trimming took 8 bases from V and 2 from J, leaving 5 bases between them. The CDR3 is 10 residues long. CDR3 in amino acids: CSPFTDTQYF. CDR3 nucleotides: TGCAGCCCATTCACAGATACGCAGTATTTT.

The chain recombines TRBV5-6 with TRBJ2-7; unclear D gene. V lost 4 bases to trimming and J lost 2 bases, with 10 bases between them. The CDR3 spans 13 residues. Germline V gives CDR1 SGHDT, CDR2 YYEEEE. The CDR3, as DNA: TGTGCCAGCAGCCTAGGCCTAACCTACGAGCAGTACGTC. Residues: CASSLGLTYEQYV.